The 10 T cell receptor beta chains listed next were all sequenced from one sample in a study of immune evolution from preneoplasia to lung adenocarcinoma. Sequencing was performed with immunoSEQ multiplex PCR; in TCRdb, only in-frame clones are kept and a portion is missing. This table holds some 10,000 clones, 75% to 90% found once. Input material: FFPE invasive lung adenocarcinoma tissue. The receptors were sampled from a person in their 70s with invasive lung adenocarcinoma.

CDR3 loop: CASSIFEGGSDTQYF. The CDR3 DNA reads TGTGCCAGCAGCATCTTTGAGGGAGGATCAGATACGCAGTATTTT. The rearrangement links TRBV7-3 to TRBJ2-3; TRBD2 might be the D (6 bases). CDR1 and CDR2 from the germline V gene are SGHTA and FQGTGA. CDR3 length: 15 amino acids. V was trimmed by 5 bases and J by 4 bases, leaving 16 bases between them. Filled out from reference TRBV7-3 and TRBJ2-3, the complete variable domain reads GAGVSQTPSNKVTEKGKYVELRCDPISGHTALYWYRQSLGQGPEFLIYFQGTGAADDSGLPNDRFFAVRPEGSVSTLKIQRTERGDSAVYLCASSIFEGGSDTQYFGPGTRLTVL.

This rearrangement joins TRBV28 to TRBJ1-1; no definite D call. Trimming pared 5 bases from V and 0 bases from J, leaving 4 bases between. Germline loops: CDR1 MDHEN, CDR2 SYDVKM. CDR3 length: 12 amino acids. CDR3 amino acids: CASSQMNTEAFF. The DNA for the CDR3 is TGTGCCAGCAGTCAGATGAACACTGAAGCTTTCTTT.

V and J are TRBV6-1 and TRBJ2-7; 7 positions match TRBD2. V lost 1 base to trimming and J lost 2 bases; unmatched junction nucleotides: 8. Germline lookup yields CDR1 MNHNS and CDR2 SASEGT. The CDR3 totals 16 residues. The CDR3 spells CASSEGVLAEPYEQYF. For the CDR3, the DNA is TGTGCCAGCAGTGAAGGAGTCCTAGCGGAACCCTACGAGCAGTACTTC.

The chain combines TRBV6-1 with TRBJ1-2; TRBD1 is a possible D gene (5 bases). Germline assignment: CDR1 MNHNS and CDR2 SASEGT. The CDR3 is made up of 16 amino acids. The germline V and J ends were trimmed by 3 bases and 9 bases, with 23 bases remaining between them. In DNA form, the CDR3 reads TGTGCCAGCAGTGATTACGGGGGACGGCTGAGTAGCAGCTACACCTTC. It encodes CASSDYGGRLSSSYTF.

The J gene is TRBJ2-3, the V gene TRBV23-1, with TRBD2 identical over 12 bases. TRBV23-1 is identified as an open reading frame with a role that is uncertain. This CDR3 has 17 amino acids. V trimming: 5 bases; J trimming: 0 bases; junction bases outside the gene matches: 6. The CDR3 spells CASSRRLAGDSTDTQYF. The CDR3 DNA sequence: TGCGCCAGCAGTAGAAGACTAGCGGGAGATAGCACAGATACGCAGTATTTT.

The chain couples TRBV7-2 to TRBJ2-3; D is ambiguous. This CDR3 is 12 amino acids long. Trimming shortened V by 7 bases and J by 6 bases, and 11 bases separated the two germline ends. From germline, CDR1 is SGHTA and CDR2 FQGNSA. The DNA of the CDR3 is TGTGCCAGCACTAATCGGTGGGATACGCAGTATTTT. Residues: CASTNRWDTQYF.

The chain employs TRBV7-9 and TRBJ1-2, with D unclear. The CDR3 contains 15 residues. CDR1 SEHNR and CDR2 FQNEAQ come from the germline V gene (reference sequence). V lost 5 bases to trimming and J lost 0 bases, with 13 bases between them. CDR3 DNA sequence: TGTGCCAGCAGCCCTCTCCTTACAGCTAACTATGGCTACACCTTC. This encodes CASSPLLTANYGYTF.

The genes are TRBV28 and TRBJ1-4, with TRBD1 as a possible D gene (6 bases). Trimming took 4 bases from V and 4 from J, leaving 16 bases between them. The germline V gene has CDR1 MDHEN and CDR2 SYDVKM. There are 16 residues in the CDR3. The CDR3 nucleotides are TGTGCCAGCAGTTCATTATCAGGGGCCAATAATGAAAAACTGTTTTTT. It is translated as CASSSLSGANNEKLFF.

The rearrangement links TRBV5-4 to TRBJ1-2; unclear D gene. V was trimmed by 4 bases and J by 4 bases, leaving 11 bases between them. Germline CDR1 reads SGHNT; CDR2 reads YYREEE (reference sequence). The CDR3 extends over 13 amino acids. The CDR3 is CASSPGRFYGYTF. Here the CDR3 DNA reads TGTGCCAGCAGCCCGGGAAGATTCTATGGCTACACCTTC.

V gene TRBV30 combines with J gene TRBJ1-3; 7 bases are shared with TRBD1. This CDR3 is 14 amino acids long. The J segment lost 0 bases and the V segment lost 2 bases, leaving 1 base of the junction unmatched. Germline CDR1 is GTSNPN and CDR2 is SVGIG (reference sequence). CDR3 loop: CAWSRDSSGNTIYF. The CDR3 coding sequence is TGTGCCTGGAGTCGGGACAGCTCTGGAAACACCATATATTTT. Variable domain in full (rest from reference TRBV30 and TRBJ1-3): SQTIHQWPATLVQPVGSPLSLECTVEGTSNPNLYWYRQAAGRGLQLLFYSVGIGQISSEVPQNLSASRPQDRQFILSSKKLLLSDSGFYLCAWSRDSSGNTIYFGEGSWLTVV.